The 14 T cell receptor beta chains listed next were all sequenced from one sample in a study of OX40 agonist ivuxolimab in advanced cancers. Generated by immunoSEQ multiplex PCR, the TCRdb table keeps only in-frame clones and is missing some. The data contain roughly 100,000 clones, around 89% of them seen just once; the ten biggest clones take up roughly 0.15%. The material sequenced was CD4+ or CD8+ T cells sorted from blood, taken in a trial of the OX40 agonist ivuxolimab. All receptors come from an adult with an advanced solid tumor such as melanoma, head and neck, liver or kidney cancer.

This clone was counted once. The chain joins TRBV6-6 to TRBJ2-2; D call uncertain. The V and J ends lost 6 bases and 6 bases respectively, with 11 bases between them. This CDR3 region has 13 residues. Germline V CDR1 and CDR2: MNHNY, SVGAGI (reference sequence). DNA of the CDR3: TGTGCCAGCAGGGGTGAAGTTGCCGGGGAGCTGTTTTTT. As protein: CASRGEVAGELFF.

This chain links TRBV5-4 with TRBJ2-5, with D perhaps given as TRBD1 or TRBD2 (6 bases each). Trimming removed 1 base at V and 5 bases at J, with 12 bases between. Germline CDR1 and CDR2: SGHNT and YYREEE (reference sequence). The length of the CDR3 is 14 residues. The CDR3 sequence is CASSLHTGRETQYF. The CDR3 coding sequence is TGTGCCAGCAGCTTGCATACAGGGAGGGAGACCCAGTACTTC.

V gene TRBV7-3 combines with J gene TRBJ1-1; no definite D call. There are 12 residues in the CDR3. Germline V lookup: CDR1 SGHTA, CDR2 FQGTGA. CDR3 coding DNA: TGTGAGAGAGAGGCCGTCAACACTGAAGCTTTCTTT. Translation: CEREAVNTEAFF.

The CDR3 DNA follows: TGTGCCAGCAGCTTGGAAGGTCAGGGAGAGACCCAGTACTTC. Its translation: CASSLEGQGETQYF. The V call is TRBV5-4, the J call TRBJ2-5; D is perhaps TRBD1 (5 bases). This CDR3 has 14 amino acids. Germline V lookup: CDR1 SGHNT, CDR2 YYREEE (reference sequence). Trimming left V 0 bases short and J 4 bases short, with 10 bases between.

V usage is TRBV7-2 and J usage is TRBJ2-1, with 9 positions matching TRBD2. CDR1 is SGHTA and CDR2 is FQGNSA in the germline V gene. Germline trimming cut 4 bases from V and 5 bases from J; bases unmatched to any gene: 6. The CDR3 sequence is 15 residues long. Written as DNA, the CDR3 is TGTGCCAGCAGCTCCCGGGGACTAGCTAACAATGAGCAGTTCTTC. Amino acids: CASSSRGLANNEQFF.

In the case of this clone: Other DNA sequences within the sample encode an identical CDR3. The CDR3 sequence: CAWSVPGSRSGNTIYF. CDR3 DNA: TGTGCCTGGAGTGTACCAGGCTCCCGCTCTGGAAACACCATATATTTT. V gene TRBV30 combines with J gene TRBJ1-3; D uncertain. CDR1 and CDR2 from the germline V gene are GTSNPN and SVGIG (reference sequence). The CDR3 consists of 16 residues. V was clipped by 0 bases and J by 0 bases, with 12 bases between them.

This clone has a handful of counts. The V and J genes are TRBV29-1 and TRBJ2-1; perhaps TRBD2 as D (5 bases). Trimming took 4 bases from V and 1 from J, leaving 11 bases between them. The germline CDR1 and CDR2 sequences are SQVTM and ANQGSEA. The CDR3 length is 14 residues. CDR3 nucleotide sequence: TGCAGCGTTGCCCGGACTCGGTCCTACAATGAGCAGTTCTTC. This gives the protein CSVARTRSYNEQFF.

This clone was found once. This chain connects TRBV29-1 to TRBJ2-7; D is tentatively TRBD1 or TRBD2 (7 bases each). The CDR3 totals 14 residues. Trimming removed 3 bases at V and 9 bases at J, with 21 bases between. Germline V gene sequence: CDR1 SQVTM, CDR2 ANQGSEA. In nucleotides, the CDR3 is TGCAGCGTTGAGAGCCAGGGGGGGTCGGAGGGGCAGTACTTC. Protein sequence: CSVESQGGSEGQYF.

The gene calls are TRBV20-1 and TRBJ2-1; D is unclear. The CDR3 has 11 amino acids. The V gene's germline CDR1 is DFQATT and CDR2 SNEGSKA (reference sequence). V was cut by 5 bases and J by 7 bases, with 9 bases left in between. DNA of the CDR3: TGCAGTGCTGCCCCGAGGAATGAGCAGTTCTTC. As protein: CSAAPRNEQFF.

The genes are TRBV9 and TRBJ1-5; D uncertain. V lost 0 bases to trimming and J lost 4 bases, with 5 bases between them. This CDR3 is built from 13 residues. Germline-derived CDR1 and CDR2 are SGDLS and YYNGEE. CDR3 in amino acids: CASSVGRNQPQHF. Here the CDR3 DNA reads TGTGCCAGCAGCGTAGGGAGGAATCAGCCCCAGCATTTT.

This chain uses TRBV4-1 with TRBJ2-7; D assignment may be TRBD1 or TRBD2 (6 bases each). Between the trimmed V and J ends, which lost 2 bases and 2 bases, there was a span of 16 bases. The CDR3 is made up of 16 amino acids. Germline values: CDR1 MGHRA, CDR2 YSYEKL. The CDR3 coding sequence is TGCGCCAGCAGCCAAATACGGCGGGACAAGCCCTACGAGCAGTACTTC. Residues: CASSQIRRDKPYEQYF.

This clone was detected only once. This sequence joins TRBV6-1 and TRBJ1-1; D is undetermined. Germline CDR1 reads MNHNS; CDR2 reads SASEGT. The CDR3 is 15 amino acids. With 1 base removed from V and 4 bases from J, the gap between germline ends came to 13 bases. CDR3 protein: CASSEGTRAATEAFF. DNA of the CDR3: TGTGCCAGCAGTGAAGGGACCAGAGCTGCCACTGAAGCTTTCTTT.

The chain links TRBV7-8 to TRBJ1-5, with a possible D match to TRBD1 (6 bases). CDR3 length equals 16 residues. CDR1 and CDR2 (germline): SGHVS, FQNEAQ. Trimming left V 5 bases short and J 1 base short, with 15 bases between. CDR3 coding DNA: TGTGCCAGCAGCCATTCGGGAGGGGGGAGCAATCAGCCCCAGCATTTT. Its protein product is CASSHSGGGSNQPQHF.

The V and J genes are TRBV18 and TRBJ2-1; TRBD2 matches at 11 bases. V was clipped by 1 base and J by 11 bases; unmatched bases: 13. The CDR3 extends over 17 amino acids. The germline gives CDR1 KGHSH, CDR2 LQKENI. For the CDR3, the DNA is TGTGCCAGCTCACCACTAGCGGGAGGGCTGGTGGATCCGCAGCAGTTCTTC. Its protein product is CASSPLAGGLVDPQQFF.